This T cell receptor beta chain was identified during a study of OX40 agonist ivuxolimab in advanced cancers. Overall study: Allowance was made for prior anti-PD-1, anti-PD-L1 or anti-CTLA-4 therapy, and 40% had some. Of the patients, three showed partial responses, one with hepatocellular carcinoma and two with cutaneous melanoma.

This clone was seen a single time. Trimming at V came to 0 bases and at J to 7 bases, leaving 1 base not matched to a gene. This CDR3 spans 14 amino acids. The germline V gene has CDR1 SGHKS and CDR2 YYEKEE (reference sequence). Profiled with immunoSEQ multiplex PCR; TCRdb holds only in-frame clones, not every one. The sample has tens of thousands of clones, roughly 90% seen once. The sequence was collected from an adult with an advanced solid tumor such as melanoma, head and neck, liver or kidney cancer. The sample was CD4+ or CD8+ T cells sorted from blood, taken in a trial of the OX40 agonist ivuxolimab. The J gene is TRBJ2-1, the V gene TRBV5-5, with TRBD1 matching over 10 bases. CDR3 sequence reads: CASSLGTGGNEQFF. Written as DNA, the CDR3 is TGTGCCAGCAGCTTGGGGACAGGGGGGAATGAGCAGTTCTTC. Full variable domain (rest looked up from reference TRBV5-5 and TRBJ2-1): DAGVTQSPTHLIKTRGQQVTLRCSPISGHKSVSWYQQVLGQGPQFIFQYYEKEERGRGNFPDRFSARQFPNYSSELNVNALLLGDSALYLCASSLGTGGNEQFFGPGTRLTVL.